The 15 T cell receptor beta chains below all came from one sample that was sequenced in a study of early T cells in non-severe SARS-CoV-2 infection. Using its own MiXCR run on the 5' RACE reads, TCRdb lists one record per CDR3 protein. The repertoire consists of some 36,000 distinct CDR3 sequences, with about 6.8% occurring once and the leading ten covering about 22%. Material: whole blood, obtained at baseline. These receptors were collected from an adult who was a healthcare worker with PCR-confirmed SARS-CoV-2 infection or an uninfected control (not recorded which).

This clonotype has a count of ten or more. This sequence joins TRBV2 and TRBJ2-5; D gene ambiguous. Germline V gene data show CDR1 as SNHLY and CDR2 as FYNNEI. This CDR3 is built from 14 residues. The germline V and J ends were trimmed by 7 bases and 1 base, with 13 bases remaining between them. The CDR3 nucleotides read TGTGCCAGCACCTCGGAGTTAGGCCAAGAGACCCAGTACTTC. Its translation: CASTSELGQETQYF. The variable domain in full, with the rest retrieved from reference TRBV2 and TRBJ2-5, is EPEVTQTPSHQVTQMGQEVILRCVPISNHLYFYWYRQILGQKVEFLVSFYNNEISEKSEIFDDQFSVERPDGSNFTLKIRSTKLEDSAMYFCASTSELGQETQYFGPGTRLLVL.

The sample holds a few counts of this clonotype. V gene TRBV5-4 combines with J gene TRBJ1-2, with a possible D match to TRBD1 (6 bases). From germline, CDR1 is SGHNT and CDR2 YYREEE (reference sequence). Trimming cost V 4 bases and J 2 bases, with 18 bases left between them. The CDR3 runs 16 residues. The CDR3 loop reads CASSPGSGTPNYGYTF. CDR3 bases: TGTGCCAGCAGCCCAGGTTCTGGGACACCAAACTATGGCTACACCTTC.

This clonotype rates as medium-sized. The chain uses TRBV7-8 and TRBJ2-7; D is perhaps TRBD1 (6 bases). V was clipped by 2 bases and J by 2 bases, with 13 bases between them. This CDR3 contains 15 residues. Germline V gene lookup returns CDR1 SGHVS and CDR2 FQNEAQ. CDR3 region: CASSLYQGPTYEQYF. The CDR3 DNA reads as TGTGCCAGCAGCTTATACCAGGGGCCGACCTACGAGCAGTACTTC.

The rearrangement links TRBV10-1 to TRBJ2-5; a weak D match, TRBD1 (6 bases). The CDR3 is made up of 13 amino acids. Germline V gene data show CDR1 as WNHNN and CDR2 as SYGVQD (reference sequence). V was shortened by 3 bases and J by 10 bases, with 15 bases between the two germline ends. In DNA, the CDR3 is TGCGCCAGCAGTGACACAGGGATGGGGGTCCAGTACTTC. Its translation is CASSDTGMGVQYF.

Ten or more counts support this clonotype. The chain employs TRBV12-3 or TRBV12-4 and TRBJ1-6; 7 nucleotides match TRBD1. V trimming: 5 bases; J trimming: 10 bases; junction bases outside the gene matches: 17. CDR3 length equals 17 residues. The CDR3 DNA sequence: TGTGCCAGCAGTCTCCGTCGACAGGGAGGTTCGGGCTCACCCCTCCACTTT. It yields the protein CASSLRRQGGSGSPLHF.

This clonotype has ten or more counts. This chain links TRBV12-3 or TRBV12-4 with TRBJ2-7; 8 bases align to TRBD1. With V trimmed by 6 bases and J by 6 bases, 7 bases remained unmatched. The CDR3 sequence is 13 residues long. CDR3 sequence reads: CASRSTGAGEQYF. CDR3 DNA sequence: TGTGCCAGCAGATCGACAGGGGCTGGCGAGCAGTACTTC.

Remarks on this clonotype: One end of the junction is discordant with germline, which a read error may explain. The CDR3 sequence is CASSPGLGGYQDTDAQYF. The DNA of the CDR3 is TGTGCCAGCTCACCAGGCCTCGGGGGCTACCAAGACACAGATGCGCAGTATTTT. The chain uses TRBV18 and TRBJ2-3, with D possibly being TRBD1 or TRBD2 (6 bases each). This CDR3 is 18 amino acids long. The germline gives CDR1 KGHSH, CDR2 LQKENI.

The CDR3 bases are TGTGCCAGCAGTTTATCACCGAGCTACGAGCAGTACTTC. Protein: CASSLSPSYEQYF. The chain uses TRBV28 and TRBJ2-7; D gene ambiguous. V was pared by 1 base and J by 3 bases, with 7 bases between. CDR1 and CDR2 from the germline V gene are MDHEN and SYDVKM. The CDR3 covers 13 residues. Full variable domain (rest looked up from reference TRBV28 and TRBJ2-7): DVKVTQSSRYLVKRTGEKVFLECVQDMDHENMFWYRQDPGLGLRLIYFSYDVKMKEKGDIPEGYSVSREKKERFSLILESASTNQTSMYLCASSLSPSYEQYFGPGTRLTVT.

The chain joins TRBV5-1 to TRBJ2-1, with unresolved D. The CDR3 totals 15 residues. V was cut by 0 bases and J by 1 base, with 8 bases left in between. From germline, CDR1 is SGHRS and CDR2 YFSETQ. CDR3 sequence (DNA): TGCGCCAGCAGCTTGGGTCTACAATCCTACAATGAGCAGTTCTTC. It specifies CASSLGLQSYNEQFF.

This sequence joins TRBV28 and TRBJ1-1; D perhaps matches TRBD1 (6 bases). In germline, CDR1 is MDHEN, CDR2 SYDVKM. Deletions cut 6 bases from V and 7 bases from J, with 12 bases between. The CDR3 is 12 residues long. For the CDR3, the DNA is TGTGCCAGCAGCGGATGGACAGTTGAAGCTTTCTTT. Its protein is CASSGWTVEAFF.

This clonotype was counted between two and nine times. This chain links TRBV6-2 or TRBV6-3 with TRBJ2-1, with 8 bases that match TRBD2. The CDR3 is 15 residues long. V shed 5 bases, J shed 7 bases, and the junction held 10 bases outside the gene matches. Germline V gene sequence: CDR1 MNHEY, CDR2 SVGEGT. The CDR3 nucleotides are TGTGCCAGCAGTCGTCCGGCGGGAGGCAGGAATGAGCAGTTCTTC. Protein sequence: CASSRPAGGRNEQFF.

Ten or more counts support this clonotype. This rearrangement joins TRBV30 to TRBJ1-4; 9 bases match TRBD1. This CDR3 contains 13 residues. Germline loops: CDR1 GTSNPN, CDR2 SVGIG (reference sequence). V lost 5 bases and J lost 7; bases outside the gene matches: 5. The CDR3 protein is CAWAGTGPEKLFF. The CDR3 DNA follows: TGTGCCTGGGCCGGGACAGGGCCTGAAAAACTGTTTTTT.

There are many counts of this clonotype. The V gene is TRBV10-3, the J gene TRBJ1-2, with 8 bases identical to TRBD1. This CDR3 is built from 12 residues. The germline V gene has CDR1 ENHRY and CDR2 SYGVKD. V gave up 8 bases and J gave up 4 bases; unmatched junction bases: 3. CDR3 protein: CAIRGQGYGYTF. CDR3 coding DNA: TGTGCCATCCGAGGACAGGGCTATGGCTACACCTTC.

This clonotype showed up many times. CDR3 DNA sequence: TGTGCCAGCAGGACGACAGGGGTAGAGACCCAGTACTTC. It specifies CASRTTGVETQYF. The genes are TRBV6-2 or TRBV6-3 and TRBJ2-5; 8 bases match TRBD1. This CDR3 spans 13 amino acids. V was pared by 6 bases and J by 4 bases, with 4 bases of the junction left unmatched. CDR1 MNHEY and CDR2 SVGEGT come from the germline V gene.

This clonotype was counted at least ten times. CDR3 amino acids: CASSQNDPRVNVAKNIQYF. The CDR3 DNA follows: TGCGCCAGCAGCCAAAATGATCCCAGAGTGAACGTAGCCAAAAACATTCAGTACTTC. The chain employs TRBV4-1 and TRBJ2-4, with unresolved D. The germline V and J ends were trimmed by 2 bases and 0 bases, with 20 bases remaining between them. Germline CDR1 MGHRA, CDR2 YSYEKL. The CDR3 runs to 19 residues.